The next 9 T cell receptor beta chains were all read from a single sample in a study of T-cell reconstitution after alpha-beta-depleted transplantation in children. Construction of the TCRbeta library involved unique molecular identifiers. Via MiXCR, TCRdb re-called the PCR reads, giving one row per CDR3 protein. The data hold around 440,000 distinct CDR3 sequences, with roughly 17% observed a single time. The material sequenced was PBMCs, mostly from graft donor cells, taken 360 days after TCRalphabeta/CD19-depleted stem cell transplant. Source of these receptors: a boy under two years old who had a stem cell transplant for Wiskott-Aldrich syndrome, so the T cells may come from the graft donor.

V usage is TRBV20-1 and J usage is TRBJ2-5; 9 bases align to TRBD1. Germline CDR1 is DFQATT and CDR2 is SNEGSKA (reference sequence). CDR3 size: 14 residues. The V segment lost 0 bases and the J segment 4 bases; nucleotides outside the gene matches: 3. CDR3 nucleotide sequence: TGCAGTGCTAGAGATCCGGGACAGGGAGAGACCCAGTACTTC. Protein product: CSARDPGQGETQYF.

This clonotype was seen a handful of times. The chain is built from TRBV12-3 or TRBV12-4 and TRBJ2-7; 9 positions match TRBD1. CDR3 length: 16 residues. The trim removed 4 bases at V and 4 bases at J, leaving 11 bases unmatched. CDR3 nucleotide sequence: TGTGCCAGCAGTTCCCACACCGGGACAGGGTTTTACGAGCAGTACTTC. This encodes CASSSHTGTGFYEQYF.

The rearrangement joins TRBV5-1 to TRBJ2-5, with D perhaps being TRBD1 or TRBD2 (5 bases each). V lost 0 bases and J 0 bases, leaving 12 bases between the germline ends. The germline V gene encodes CDR1 SGHRS and CDR2 YFSETQ. The CDR3 covers 16 residues. The CDR3 reads CASSLAGPRYQETQYF. CDR3 nucleotide sequence: TGCGCCAGCAGCTTGGCGGGACCCAGGTACCAAGAGACCCAGTACTTC. Based on the CDR3 plus reference TRBV5-1 and TRBJ2-5, the full variable domain is KAGVTQTPRYLIKTRGQQVTLSCSPISGHRSVSWYQQTPGQGLQFLFEYFSETQRNKGNFPGRFSGRQFSNSRSEMNVSTLELGDSALYLCASSLAGPRYQETQYFGPGTRLLVL.

The chain uses TRBV20-1 and TRBJ1-6, with D perhaps matching TRBD1 (5 bases). Germline CDR1 DFQATT, CDR2 SNEGSKA (reference sequence). The CDR3 length is 13 residues. Trimming cost V 3 bases and J 9 bases, with 12 bases left between them. CDR3 bases: TGCAGTGCTAGTGGCTTGGGGGGTTCACCCCTCCACTTT. It encodes CSASGLGGSPLHF.

V is TRBV7-9 and J is TRBJ2-2; no firm D call. Trimming shortened V by 4 bases and J by 5 bases, and 8 bases separated the two germline ends. This CDR3 contains 13 residues. Germline loops: CDR1 SEHNR, CDR2 FQNEAQ (reference sequence). The CDR3 DNA reads as TGTGCCAGCAGCTCAGAGGTGACCGGGGAGCTGTTTTTT. This translates into CASSSEVTGELFF.

The table lists this clonotype with a few counts. The V call is TRBV7-9, the J call TRBJ2-7, with 15 bases aligning to TRBD2. Trimming removed 3 bases from V and 4 bases from J; junction bases left unmatched: 7. The CDR3 is made up of 17 amino acids. CDR1 is SEHNR, CDR2 FQNEAQ, per germline (reference sequence). This CDR3 reads CASSLGLAGGLKYEQYF. For the CDR3, the DNA is TGTGCCAGCAGCTTGGGACTAGCGGGAGGCCTTAAGTACGAGCAGTACTTC.

The gene calls are TRBV11-2 and TRBJ2-7; the D is unclear. Germline lookup yields CDR1 SGHAT and CDR2 FQNNGV. The V and J ends lost 0 bases and 0 bases respectively, with 15 bases between them. The CDR3 is made up of 17 amino acids. CDR3 DNA sequence: TGTGCCAGCAGCTTAGATGTTACAGAAATGATCTCCTACGAGCAGTACTTC. This gives the protein CASSLDVTEMISYEQYF.

The rearrangement links TRBV27 to TRBJ2-2; perhaps TRBD2 as D (6 bases). Trimming shortened V by 4 bases and J by 4 bases, and 19 bases separated the two germline ends. CDR3 size: 17 residues. Germline values: CDR1 MNHEY, CDR2 SMNVEV (reference sequence). The CDR3 DNA reads TGTGCCAGCAGTTCAATATGGGACTTGCCTGCCACCGGGGAGCTGTTTTTT. Translated, it gives CASSSIWDLPATGELFF.

This clonotype occurred a few times. This sequence joins TRBV12-3 or TRBV12-4 and TRBJ2-5, with 14 nucleotides matching TRBD2. The CDR3 spans 15 residues. The V gene end was trimmed by 7 bases and the J gene end by 4 bases; junction bases not matched to a gene: 5. CDR3 sequence reads: CASTPGLAGVETQYF. The CDR3 coding sequence is TGTGCCAGCACCCCGGGACTAGCGGGAGTAGAGACCCAGTACTTC.